Presented here are 22 T cell receptor beta chains from one specimen sequenced in a study of cytomegalovirus exposure and HLA in healthy donors. It was with 60 Vbeta and 13 Jbeta primers that the PCR ran. Here immunoSEQ multiplex PCR was the method, and the copy in TCRdb shows in-frame clones only, minus some. This listing includes tens of thousands of clones. The sample taken for sequencing was PBMCs. All receptors come from a man aged 40-49 years in good health and CMV-seronegative.

The chain links TRBV6-1 to TRBJ1-1; D not resolved. Germline loops: CDR1 MNHNS, CDR2 SASEGT. This CDR3 is built from 11 residues. Deletions cut 6 bases from V and 4 bases from J, with 6 bases between. This CDR3 reads CASSSGTEAFF. Written as DNA, the CDR3 is TGTGCCAGCAGCTCAGGCACTGAAGCTTTCTTT.

V and J are TRBV4-1 and TRBJ2-3, with 7 bases identical to TRBD2. In germline, CDR1 is MGHRA, CDR2 YSYEKL. V was pared by 1 base and J by 0 bases, with 4 bases of the junction left unmatched. The CDR3 covers 16 residues. CDR3 DNA sequence: TGCGCCAGCAGCCAAGGATTGGGGGGGAGCACAGATACGCAGTATTTT. Translating gives CASSQGLGGSTDTQYF.

The chain joins TRBV19 to TRBJ1-5, with TRBD1 as a possible D gene (5 bases). The CDR3 contains 16 residues. Germline V gene sequence: CDR1 LNHDA, CDR2 SQIVND (reference sequence). V was pared by 7 bases and J by 0 bases, with 16 bases between. The DNA for the CDR3 is TGTGCCAGTACCCTTGGGGCAGCTCATAGCAATCAGCCCCAGCATTTT. Protein sequence: CASTLGAAHSNQPQHF.

V usage is TRBV9 and J usage is TRBJ2-7, with 7 bases aligning to TRBD2. CDR1 and CDR2 (germline): SGDLS, YYNGEE. CDR3 length equals 16 residues. Trimming cost V 3 bases and J 0 bases; bases outside gene matches: 9. For the CDR3, the DNA is TGTGCCAGCAGCGACACCCCAACTAGCGCCTCCTACGAGCAGTACTTC. This translates into CASSDTPTSASYEQYF.

The chain links TRBV4-2 to TRBJ2-5; D perhaps matches TRBD1 (5 bases). The end of the DNA aligns better with TRBJ2-7, so the J call may be wrong. Germline V gene lookup returns CDR1 LGHNA and CDR2 YNFKEQ. The CDR3 length is 14 residues. The CDR3 sequence: CASSQGQGIYEQYF. CDR3 in DNA: TGTGCCAGCAGCCAAGGGCAGGGAATCTACGAGCAGTACTTC.

V usage is TRBV2 and J usage is TRBJ1-1; D gene uncertain. V lost 7 bases and J 3 bases, leaving 9 bases between the germline ends. This CDR3 has 12 residues. Germline CDR1 and CDR2: SNHLY and FYNNEI. As DNA, the CDR3 is TGTGCCAGCATTAGCGCTGACACTGAAGCTTTCTTT. This encodes CASISADTEAFF.

This chain links TRBV5-1 with TRBJ1-4; D is unclear. V dropped 5 bases and J dropped 8 bases, with 13 bases sitting between them. CDR3 size: 13 residues. Per the germline V gene, CDR1 is SGHRS and CDR2 is YFSETQ. The CDR3 region has the DNA TGCGCCAGCAGTGAGGGAGGCGCGGAAAAACTGTTTTTT. The encoded protein is CASSEGGAEKLFF.

The chain links TRBV9 to TRBJ2-5; TRBD2 agrees at 11 bases. Germline loops: CDR1 SGDLS, CDR2 YYNGEE. The CDR3 is 15 residues long. The V gene end was trimmed by 4 bases and the J gene end by 1 base; junction bases not matched to a gene: 3. CDR3 DNA: TGTGCCAGCAGCTTCGGGACTAGCGGCCAAGAGACCCAGTACTTC. It yields the protein CASSFGTSGQETQYF.

The genes are TRBV6-1 and TRBJ1-1, with TRBD1 matching 9 bases. In germline, CDR1 is MNHNS, CDR2 SASEGT. The length of the CDR3 is 14 residues. V shed 5 bases, J shed 5 bases, and the junction held 6 bases outside the gene matches. This CDR3 is CASSPGTGWTEAFF. The CDR3 region has the DNA TGTGCCAGCAGTCCCGGGACAGGGTGGACTGAAGCTTTCTTT.

V gene TRBV6-5 combines with J gene TRBJ1-2; no firm D call. The germline gives CDR1 MNHEY, CDR2 SVGAGI. The CDR3 runs 13 residues. V dropped 2 bases and J dropped 5 bases, with 9 bases sitting between them. The CDR3 is CASSYERVYGYTF. In nucleotides, the CDR3 is TGTGCCAGCAGTTACGAGAGGGTATATGGCTACACCTTC.

The chain employs TRBV5-1 and TRBJ1-3; D unresolved. Germline lookup yields CDR1 SGHRS and CDR2 YFSETQ. V lost 0 bases, J lost 2 bases, and 9 bases lay in between. CDR3 length: 15 amino acids. CDR3 in amino acids: CASSLAQEPGNTIYF. The CDR3 DNA is TGCGCCAGCAGCTTGGCCCAAGAGCCTGGAAACACCATATATTTT.

The V call is TRBV9, the J call TRBJ2-5, with D unclear. Germline V gene sequence: CDR1 SGDLS, CDR2 YYNGEE. V lost 0 bases to trimming and J lost 5 bases, with 11 bases between them. The CDR3 has 14 residues. The CDR3 loop is CASSVGGAAETQYF. For the CDR3, the DNA is TGTGCCAGCAGCGTAGGAGGAGCCGCCGAGACCCAGTACTTC.

This sequence joins TRBV28 and TRBJ2-1; the D is unclear. Deletions cut 9 bases from V and 8 bases from J, with 14 bases between. The CDR3 extends over 12 amino acids. From germline, CDR1 is MDHEN and CDR2 SYDVKM. CDR3 DNA: TGTGCCAGTCGGTCAGGTTTCGATGAGCAGTTCTTC. Translation gives CASRSGFDEQFF.

The J gene is TRBJ2-5, the V gene TRBV28; D is unresolved. The CDR3 has 15 amino acids. Germline CDR1 MDHEN, CDR2 SYDVKM. The germline V and J ends were trimmed by 6 bases and 1 base, with 15 bases remaining between them. The CDR3: CASSPPTGSQETQYF. The CDR3 nucleotides are TGTGCCAGCAGCCCTCCAACCGGGTCCCAAGAGACCCAGTACTTC.

The chain carries TRBV7-3 and TRBJ1-1; the match to TRBD1 covers 10 bases. Germline V gene data show CDR1 as SGHTA and CDR2 as FQGTGA. Unmatched junction bases numbered 10, after V lost 6 bases and J lost 6 bases. The CDR3 runs 15 residues. Here the CDR3 reads CASREKDRGGPEAFF. The CDR3 DNA follows: TGTGCCAGCAGAGAAAAGGACAGGGGGGGCCCTGAAGCTTTCTTT. Combining the CDR3 with reference TRBV7-3 and TRBJ1-1 gives the whole variable domain GAGVSQTPSNKVTEKGKYVELRCDPISGHTALYWYRQSLGQGPEFLIYFQGTGAADDSGLPNDRFFAVRPEGSVSTLKIQRTERGDSAVYLCASREKDRGGPEAFFGQGTRLTVV.

The chain has TRBV5-1 and TRBJ2-1; D not certain. The CDR3 has 14 amino acids. Germline-derived CDR1 and CDR2 are SGHRS and YFSETQ. V dropped 4 bases and J dropped 2 bases, with 10 bases sitting between them. CDR3 DNA: TGCGCCAGCAGCCTAATCGACACCTACAATGAGCAGTTCTTC. Encoded protein: CASSLIDTYNEQFF. Variable domain in full (rest from reference TRBV5-1 and TRBJ2-1): KAGVTQTPRYLIKTRGQQVTLSCSPISGHRSVSWYQQTPGQGLQFLFEYFSETQRNKGNFPGRFSGRQFSNSRSEMNVSTLELGDSALYLCASSLIDTYNEQFFGPGTRLTVL.

The genes are TRBV5-1 and TRBJ2-1, with 10 bases identical to TRBD2. The V and J ends lost 3 bases and 3 bases, in that order; junction bases with no gene match: 12. The CDR3 length is 18 residues. Germline lookup yields CDR1 SGHRS and CDR2 YFSETQ. The CDR3 DNA sequence: TGCGCCAGCAGCTCGGGGCTAGCGGGGGACCCAAACTACAATGAGCAGTTCTTC. Its translation is CASSSGLAGDPNYNEQFF.

This sequence joins TRBV9 and TRBJ1-2; possibly TRBD1 for D (5 bases). Germline CDR1 reads SGDLS; CDR2 reads YYNGEE. V lost 2 bases, J lost 3 bases, and 14 bases lay in between. There are 15 residues in the CDR3. The CDR3 spells CASSVYQGRDYGYTF. As DNA, the CDR3 is TGTGCCAGCAGCGTTTACCAGGGAAGAGACTATGGCTACACCTTC.

This chain joins TRBV5-1 and TRBJ2-7; 7 bases align to TRBD1. Germline V gives CDR1 SGHRS, CDR2 YFSETQ. This CDR3 has 17 amino acids. V shed 3 bases and J 6 bases; nucleotides not matched to a gene: 18. This CDR3 reads CASSSAGIAGGRSEQYF. The DNA of the CDR3 is TGCGCCAGCAGCTCGGCTGGTATAGCAGGGGGTCGGAGCGAGCAGTACTTC.

This chain joins TRBV30 and TRBJ2-3; perhaps TRBD2 as D (6 bases). Germline CDR1 GTSNPN, CDR2 SVGIG (reference sequence). V was trimmed by 0 bases and J by 3 bases, leaving 13 bases between them. The CDR3 is 15 residues long. The CDR3, as DNA: TGTGCCTGGAGTGTACCAGTAGCGGCTACAGATACGCAGTATTTT. Encoded protein: CAWSVPVAATDTQYF. Full variable domain (rest looked up from reference TRBV30 and TRBJ2-3): SQTIHQWPATLVQPVGSPLSLECTVEGTSNPNLYWYRQAAGRGLQLLFYSVGIGQISSEVPQNLSASRPQDRQFILSSKKLLLSDSGFYLCAWSVPVAATDTQYFGPGTRLTVL.

V and J are TRBV6-1 and TRBJ1-2, with 7 bases lining up with TRBD1. The CDR3 is 14 amino acids. V lost 6 bases to trimming and J lost 4 bases; unmatched junction nucleotides: 8. The V gene's germline CDR1 is MNHNS and CDR2 SASEGT. The CDR3 spells CASSQEAGGYGYTF. For the CDR3, the DNA is TGTGCCAGCAGCCAGGAGGCAGGGGGCTATGGCTACACCTTC.

This sequence joins TRBV10-2 and TRBJ2-7; 10 bases are shared with TRBD1. Germline lookup yields CDR1 WSHSY and CDR2 SAAADI. The length of the CDR3 is 15 residues. Germline trimming cut 2 bases from V and 2 bases from J; bases unmatched to any gene: 3. The DNA for the CDR3 is TGCGCCAGCAGTGAGAAGACAGGGGGCCCCTACGAGCAGTACTTC. Protein: CASSEKTGGPYEQYF.